The 30 T cell receptor beta chains below all came from one sample that was sequenced in a study of blood T cell repertoires in COVID-19. Measured with immunoSEQ multiplex PCR; TCRdb has only the in-frame clones, and not every one. The sample records 35,000 to 50,000 clones, about 88% being singletons. Sequences were obtained from peripheral blood. Receptor source: a human donor in a cohort sampled during active COVID-19.

This chain connects TRBV9 to TRBJ2-7, with TRBD2 matching over 8 bases. Germline V gene data show CDR1 as SGDLS and CDR2 as YYNGEE. V was pared by 0 bases and J by 4 bases, with 6 bases of the junction left unmatched. The CDR3 loop spans 15 amino acids. In nucleotides, the CDR3 is TGTGCCAGCAGCGTAGGTTTCGGGGGGGCTTACGAGCAGTACTTC. Translating it yields CASSVGFGGAYEQYF.

The CDR3 sequence is CASSVASGGYNEQFF. The DNA of the CDR3 is TGTGCCAGCAGCGTAGCTAGCGGGGGTTACAATGAGCAGTTCTTC. The J gene is TRBJ2-1, the V gene TRBV9; 10 bases are shared with TRBD2. V trimming: 0 bases; J trimming: 4 bases; junction bases outside the gene matches: 1. Germline CDR1 reads SGDLS; CDR2 reads YYNGEE. The CDR3 covers 15 residues.

The CDR3 reads CASSPGNRQETQYF. CDR3 in DNA: TGTGCCAGCTCGCCCGGGAATCGGCAAGAGACCCAGTACTTC. The chain uses TRBV18 and TRBJ2-5; possible D gene TRBD2, 5 bases. Germline V lookup: CDR1 KGHSH, CDR2 LQKENI. Trimming shortened V by 6 bases and J by 2 bases, and 13 bases separated the two germline ends. This CDR3 has 14 residues.

The V gene is TRBV5-6, the J gene TRBJ2-5; D is unresolved. The J call is doubtful: the DNA matches TRBJ2-7 better. Germline V CDR1 and CDR2: SGHDT, YYEEEE. The CDR3 loop spans 14 amino acids. CDR3 sequence: CASTQLGQIYEQYF. The CDR3 bases are TGTGCCAGCACCCAACTGGGCCAGATCTACGAGCAGTACTTC.

The rearrangement links TRBV5-1 to TRBJ1-2; the match to TRBD1 covers 11 bases. The CDR3 contains 14 residues. Trimming removed 3 bases from V and 4 bases from J; junction bases left unmatched: 2. Germline CDR1 and CDR2: SGHRS and YFSETQ. The CDR3 DNA is TGCGCCAGCAGCTCCGGGACAGGGGGCTATGGCTACACCTTC. Its protein is CASSSGTGGYGYTF.

The chain links TRBV9 to TRBJ2-1; 8 bases match TRBD2. V was pared by 6 bases and J by 5 bases, with 7 bases of the junction left unmatched. The CDR3 has 14 residues. From germline, CDR1 is SGDLS and CDR2 YYNGEE. This CDR3 reads CASTRAGGNNEQFF. The CDR3 nucleotides are TGTGCCAGCACGCGGGCGGGGGGAAACAATGAGCAGTTCTTC.

The rearrangement joins TRBV5-1 to TRBJ1-2; D not resolved. The V end was cut by 4 bases, the J end by 7 bases, with 17 bases between. The CDR3 spans 14 residues. The germline V gene encodes CDR1 SGHRS and CDR2 YFSETQ. The CDR3 DNA sequence: TGCGCCAGCAGCGTCACCATCGGGAGCGGTGGCTACACCTTC. As protein: CASSVTIGSGGYTF.

The chain recombines TRBV19 with TRBJ2-5, with D uncertain. The CDR3 runs 13 residues. Germline V lookup: CDR1 LNHDA, CDR2 SQIVND (reference sequence). Deletions cut 4 bases from V and 1 base from J, with 7 bases between. The CDR3 sequence: CASSNLSQETQYF. CDR3 sequence (DNA): TGTGCCAGTAGTAATCTCAGCCAAGAGACCCAGTACTTC.

This clone was seen just once. The J gene is TRBJ1-2, the V gene TRBV19; 10 positions agree with TRBD1. CDR1 and CDR2 (germline): LNHDA, SQIVND (reference sequence). This CDR3 has 14 residues. After removal of 6 bases from V and 6 bases from J, the junction contained 7 bases not matched to a gene. As DNA, the CDR3 is TGTGCCAGTAGCCCGACAGGGGGCGGGAATGGCTACACCTTC. It yields the protein CASSPTGGGNGYTF.

This chain joins TRBV7-9 and TRBJ1-2; TRBD1 matches at 9 bases. The CDR3 extends over 16 amino acids. V trimming: 2 bases; J trimming: 4 bases; junction bases outside the gene matches: 8. Germline CDR1 is SEHNR and CDR2 is FQNEAQ (reference sequence). CDR3 region: CASSLIRTGDGYGYTF. CDR3 sequence (DNA): TGTGCCAGCAGCTTAATACGGACAGGGGATGGCTATGGCTACACCTTC.

The chain combines TRBV19 with TRBJ1-2, with D possibly matching TRBD1 (6 bases). The germline gives CDR1 LNHDA, CDR2 SQIVND (reference sequence). This CDR3 spans 12 amino acids. V was cut by 7 bases and J by 7 bases, with 13 bases left in between. CDR3 in amino acids: CASKAGEFGYTF. The CDR3 DNA is TGTGCCAGTAAAGCAGGGGAGTTTGGCTACACCTTC.

This clone has a single count. The J gene is TRBJ2-7, the V gene TRBV18; D may be TRBD2 (5 bases). V was shortened by 8 bases and J by 3 bases, with 20 bases between the two germline ends. This CDR3 region has 15 residues. Germline V gene lookup returns CDR1 KGHSH and CDR2 LQKENI. The CDR3 reads CASALHGDPVYEQYF. As DNA, the CDR3 is TGTGCCAGCGCCCTTCACGGGGATCCCGTCTACGAGCAGTACTTC.

The J gene is TRBJ1-2, the V gene TRBV30; no definite D call. Per germline, CDR1 GTSNPN and CDR2 SVGIG (reference sequence). CDR3 length equals 12 residues. V lost 2 bases and J lost 5, with 9 bases in between. CDR3: CAWSKSVYGYTF. The CDR3 nucleotides read TGTGCCTGGAGTAAGTCAGTATATGGCTACACCTTC.

In DNA form, the CDR3 reads TGTGCCAGCAGTCCGCACAGGGATCCCTACGAGCAGTACTTC. This sequence encodes CASSPHRDPYEQYF. The gene calls are TRBV27 and TRBJ2-7; D may be TRBD1 (6 bases). The V gene's germline CDR1 is MNHEY and CDR2 SMNVEV (reference sequence). Trimming cost V 5 bases and J 2 bases, with 13 bases left between them. This CDR3 is built from 14 residues.

This chain joins TRBV7-6 and TRBJ2-6, with D perhaps TRBD1 (6 bases). V gave up 5 bases and J gave up 1 base, with 12 bases separating them. This CDR3 contains 16 residues. Germline V gene lookup returns CDR1 SGHVS and CDR2 FNYEAQ. In DNA form, the CDR3 reads TGTGCCAGCAGCCTTTTAACAGGGTCTGGGGCCAACGTCCTGACTTTC. Protein: CASSLLTGSGANVLTF.

Only a few counts were recorded for this clone. This chain links TRBV30 with TRBJ1-1, with 11 positions matching TRBD1. V dropped 3 bases and J dropped 7; count of bases not matched to a gene: 10. Germline V gene sequence: CDR1 GTSNPN, CDR2 SVGIG (reference sequence). The CDR3 covers 15 residues. CDR3 sequence (DNA): TGTGCCTGGAGCCGGGACAGGGGGTATCGTGGTGAAGCTTTCTTT. It yields the protein CAWSRDRGYRGEAFF.

This sequence joins TRBV27 and TRBJ2-1, with 12 bases that match TRBD2. The CDR3 has 20 residues. Trimming took 8 bases from V and 4 from J; bases not matched to a gene: 21. CDR1 and CDR2 (germline): MNHEY, SMNVEV (reference sequence). DNA for the CDR3: TGTGCCAGCGCGGCTTTGGTCGACCGGACTAGCGGGATATTATACAATGAGCAGTTCTTC. As protein: CASAALVDRTSGILYNEQFF.

CDR3 DNA: TGTGCCAGCAGCTTGCAGGGGTCTAATGAAAAACTGTTTTTT. Translating gives CASSLQGSNEKLFF. The chain is built from TRBV5-8 and TRBJ1-4, with D perhaps TRBD1 (6 bases). Germline assignment: CDR1 SGHTS and CDR2 YDEGEE. V lost 1 base, J lost 3 bases, and 7 bases lay in between. The CDR3 length is 14 residues.

The V and J genes are TRBV3-1 (or the pseudogene TRBV3-2) and TRBJ2-1, with D perhaps TRBD2 (6 bases). Per the germline V gene, CDR1 is LGHDT and CDR2 is YNNKEL (reference sequence). This CDR3 has 16 amino acids. V was trimmed by 0 bases and J by 2 bases, leaving 11 bases between them. The CDR3 coding sequence is TGTGCCAGCAGCCAAGATCTAGCGATGACCTACAATGAGCAGTTCTTC. Protein: CASSQDLAMTYNEQFF.

This chain connects TRBV6-5 to TRBJ2-7, with TRBD2 matching 12 bases. The CDR3 is 16 residues long. V lost 4 bases to trimming and J lost 2 bases; unmatched junction nucleotides: 6. The germline gives CDR1 MNHEY, CDR2 SVGAGI. In DNA, the CDR3 is TGTGCCAGCAGTTCGGGCTGGACTAGCGGGACCTACGAGCAGTACTTC. Amino acid sequence: CASSSGWTSGTYEQYF.

This clone was observed once. Here the CDR3 DNA reads TGTGCCAGCAGCGTAGGCGGGGGGAGCGATGAGCAGTTCTTC. Its translation is CASSVGGGSDEQFF. J is TRBJ2-1 and V is TRBV9; 8 bases align to TRBD2. The CDR3 covers 14 residues. Per the germline V gene, CDR1 is SGDLS and CDR2 is YYNGEE. V was pared by 0 bases and J by 8 bases, with 4 bases of the junction left unmatched.

The chain combines TRBV5-5 with TRBJ2-7; the match to TRBD2 covers 7 bases. Per germline, CDR1 SGHKS and CDR2 YYEKEE (reference sequence). The CDR3 has 14 amino acids. Unmatched junction bases numbered 8, after V lost 4 bases and J lost 4 bases. Here the CDR3 reads CASSLTSASYEQYF. DNA for the CDR3: TGTGCCAGCAGCCTTACTAGCGCCTCGTACGAGCAGTACTTC.

This rearrangement joins TRBV24-1 to TRBJ1-1; no firm D call. The CDR3 spans 12 residues. V was clipped by 4 bases and J by 10 bases, with 12 bases between them. CDR1 and CDR2 (germline): KGHDR, SFDVKD. The CDR3, as DNA: TGTGCCACCAGTGACCCGTCCCGCGGAGCTTTCTTT. Amino acid sequence: CATSDPSRGAFF.

The V and J genes are TRBV10-1 and TRBJ2-2, with D unresolved. CDR1 is WNHNN, CDR2 SYGVQD, per germline (reference sequence). V lost 0 bases, J lost 0 bases, and 5 bases lay in between. The CDR3 consists of 15 residues. CDR3 sequence (DNA): TGCGCCAGCAGTGAGTCGTTCACGAACACCGGGGAGCTGTTTTTT. Amino acid sequence: CASSESFTNTGELFF.

This clone was observed a single time. This chain joins TRBV19 and TRBJ2-5; 10 bases line up with TRBD1. The CDR3 sequence is 15 residues long. J was trimmed by 2 bases and V by 3 bases; bases with no gene match: 3. Germline CDR1 is LNHDA and CDR2 is SQIVND (reference sequence). The CDR3 sequence: CASSIGQGEQETQYF. For the CDR3, the DNA is TGTGCCAGTAGTATTGGACAGGGGGAACAAGAGACCCAGTACTTC.

The chain has TRBV5-1 and TRBJ2-7; possibly TRBD2 for D (6 bases). Trimming removed 4 bases at V and 2 bases at J, with 16 bases between. The CDR3 extends over 15 amino acids. Germline assignment: CDR1 SGHRS and CDR2 YFSETQ. The CDR3 DNA is TGCGCCAGCAGCCCAAGCCGGGACTCAGCCTACGAGCAGTACTTC. Protein: CASSPSRDSAYEQYF.

V is TRBV24-1 and J is TRBJ2-7; maybe TRBD2 (6 bases). The germline V gene has CDR1 KGHDR and CDR2 SFDVKD. The CDR3 covers 15 residues. The ends were cut back, 5 bases at V and 1 base at J, with 14 bases in the middle. CDR3 DNA: TGTGCCACCAGTGTTGGGGTTGCGGGGTCCTACGAGCAGTACTTC. It translates to CATSVGVAGSYEQYF.

This chain joins TRBV29-1 and TRBJ2-7; D gene ambiguous. Trimming removed 6 bases from V and 2 bases from J, with 17 bases in between. CDR3 length: 14 residues. Germline CDR1 and CDR2: SQVTM and ANQGSEA. In nucleotides, the CDR3 is TGCAGCGTCTCCAGGTCGGATCTCGCCTACGAGCAGTACTTC. Its translation: CSVSRSDLAYEQYF.

The rearrangement uses TRBV5-6 and TRBJ2-3; D is uncertain. V lost 0 bases and J 3 bases, leaving 8 bases between the germline ends. The CDR3 is made up of 14 amino acids. Germline V gene data show CDR1 as SGHDT and CDR2 as YYEEEE. CDR3 in DNA: TGTGCCAGCAGCTTGGGATCTAGTACAGATACGCAGTATTTT. It encodes CASSLGSSTDTQYF.

This rearrangement joins TRBV6-5 to TRBJ2-7, with TRBD2 identical over 10 bases. CDR3 size: 14 residues. From germline, CDR1 is MNHEY and CDR2 SVGAGI. Trimming removed 10 bases from V and 2 bases from J; junction bases left unmatched: 8. The CDR3 sequence: CATHPSGGPYEQYF. CDR3 DNA sequence: TGTGCCACCCACCCTAGCGGGGGTCCCTACGAGCAGTACTTC.